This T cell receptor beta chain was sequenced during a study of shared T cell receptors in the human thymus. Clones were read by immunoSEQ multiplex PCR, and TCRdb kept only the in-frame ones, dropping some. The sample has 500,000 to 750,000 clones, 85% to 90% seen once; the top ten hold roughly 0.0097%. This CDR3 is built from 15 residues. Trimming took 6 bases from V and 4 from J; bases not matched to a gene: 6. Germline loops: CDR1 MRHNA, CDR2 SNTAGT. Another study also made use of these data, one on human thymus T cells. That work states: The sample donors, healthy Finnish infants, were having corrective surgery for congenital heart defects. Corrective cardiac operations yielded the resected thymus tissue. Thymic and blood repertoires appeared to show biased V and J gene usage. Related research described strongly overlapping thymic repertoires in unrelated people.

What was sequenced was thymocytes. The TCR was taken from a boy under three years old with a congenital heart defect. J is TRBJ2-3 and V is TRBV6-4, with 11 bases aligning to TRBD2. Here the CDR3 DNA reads TGTGCCAGCAGCATCACTAGCGGGAGTCCAGATACGCAGTATTTT. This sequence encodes CASSITSGSPDTQYF.